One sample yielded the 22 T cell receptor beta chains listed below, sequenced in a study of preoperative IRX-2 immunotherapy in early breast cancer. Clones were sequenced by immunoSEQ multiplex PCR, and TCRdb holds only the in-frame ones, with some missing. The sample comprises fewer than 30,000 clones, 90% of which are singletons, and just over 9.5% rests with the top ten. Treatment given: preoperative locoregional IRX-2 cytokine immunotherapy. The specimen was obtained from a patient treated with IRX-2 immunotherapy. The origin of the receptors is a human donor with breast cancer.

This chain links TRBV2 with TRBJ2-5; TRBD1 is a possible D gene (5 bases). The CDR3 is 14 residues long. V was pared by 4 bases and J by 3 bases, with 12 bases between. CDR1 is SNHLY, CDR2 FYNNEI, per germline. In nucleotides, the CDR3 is TGTGCCAGCAGTGGCAGGGTCGGTGAAGAGACCCAGTACTTC. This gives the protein CASSGRVGEETQYF.

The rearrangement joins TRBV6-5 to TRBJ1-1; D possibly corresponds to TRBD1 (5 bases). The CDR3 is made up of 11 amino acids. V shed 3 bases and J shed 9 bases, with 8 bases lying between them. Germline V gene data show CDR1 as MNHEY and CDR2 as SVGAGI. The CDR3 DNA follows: TGTGCCAGCAGTTATCGGGACCAAGCTTTCTTT. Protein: CASSYRDQAFF.

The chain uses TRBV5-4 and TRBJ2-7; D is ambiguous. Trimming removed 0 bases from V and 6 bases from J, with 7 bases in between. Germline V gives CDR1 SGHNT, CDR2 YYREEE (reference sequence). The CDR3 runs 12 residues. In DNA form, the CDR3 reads TGTGCCAGCAGCTTGGCCTTTGGCGAGCAGTACTTC. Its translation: CASSLAFGEQYF. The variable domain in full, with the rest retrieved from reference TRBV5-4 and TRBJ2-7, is ETGVTQSPTHLIKTRGQQVTLRCSSQSGHNTVSWYQQALGQGPQFIFQYYREEENGRGNFPPRFSGLQFPNYSSELNVNALELDDSALYLCASSLAFGEQYFGPGTRLTVT.

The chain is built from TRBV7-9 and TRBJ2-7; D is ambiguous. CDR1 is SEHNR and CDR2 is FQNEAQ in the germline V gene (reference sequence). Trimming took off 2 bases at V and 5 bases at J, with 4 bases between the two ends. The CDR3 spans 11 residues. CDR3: CASSLTNEQYF. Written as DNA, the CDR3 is TGTGCCAGCAGCTTAACCAACGAGCAGTACTTC.

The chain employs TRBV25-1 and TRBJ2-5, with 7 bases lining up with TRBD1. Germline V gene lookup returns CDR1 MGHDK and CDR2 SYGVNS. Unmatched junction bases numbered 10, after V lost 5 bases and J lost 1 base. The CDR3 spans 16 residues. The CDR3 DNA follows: TGTGCCAGCAGTTCCCCGCCGGGACAGAGCCAAGAGACCCAGTACTTC. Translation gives CASSSPPGQSQETQYF.

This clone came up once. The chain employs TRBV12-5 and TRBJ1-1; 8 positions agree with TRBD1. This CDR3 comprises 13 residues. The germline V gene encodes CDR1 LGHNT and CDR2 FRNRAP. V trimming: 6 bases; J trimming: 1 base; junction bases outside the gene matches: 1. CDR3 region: CASGGTGNTEAFF. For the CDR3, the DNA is TGTGCTAGTGGGGGGACAGGGAACACTGAAGCTTTCTTT.

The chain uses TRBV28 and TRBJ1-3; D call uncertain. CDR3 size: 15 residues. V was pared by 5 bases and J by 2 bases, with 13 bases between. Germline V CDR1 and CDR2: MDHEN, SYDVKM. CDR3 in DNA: TGTGCCAGCAGTCCCCCCCACCAGGCTGGAAACACCATATATTTT. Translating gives CASSPPHQAGNTIYF.

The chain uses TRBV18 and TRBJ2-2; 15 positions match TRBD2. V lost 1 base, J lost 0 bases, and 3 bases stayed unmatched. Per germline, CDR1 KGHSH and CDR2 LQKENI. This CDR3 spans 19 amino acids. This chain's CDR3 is CASSPRRTSGRANTGELFF. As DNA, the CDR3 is TGTGCCAGCTCACCACGCAGGACTAGCGGGAGGGCGAACACCGGGGAGCTGTTTTTT. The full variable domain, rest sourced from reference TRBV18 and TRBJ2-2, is NAGVMQNPRHLVRRRGQEARLRCSPMKGHSHVYWYRQLPEEGLKFMVYLQKENIIDESGMPKERFSAEFPKEGPSILRIQQVVRGDSAAYFCASSPRRTSGRANTGELFFGEGSRLTVL.

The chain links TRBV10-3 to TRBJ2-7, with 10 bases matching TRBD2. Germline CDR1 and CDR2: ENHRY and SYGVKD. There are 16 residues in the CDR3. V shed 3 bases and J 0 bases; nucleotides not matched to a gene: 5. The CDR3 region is CAISEGLAVSSYEQYF. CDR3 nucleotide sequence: TGTGCCATCAGTGAAGGACTAGCGGTTAGCTCCTACGAGCAGTACTTC.

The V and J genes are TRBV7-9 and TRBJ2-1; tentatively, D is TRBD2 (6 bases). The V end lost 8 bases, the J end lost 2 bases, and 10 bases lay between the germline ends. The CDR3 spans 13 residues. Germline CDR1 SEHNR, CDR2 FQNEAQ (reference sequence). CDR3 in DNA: TGTGCCAGCGGGGTAGCGGCCTACAATGAGCAGTTCTTC. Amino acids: CASGVAAYNEQFF.

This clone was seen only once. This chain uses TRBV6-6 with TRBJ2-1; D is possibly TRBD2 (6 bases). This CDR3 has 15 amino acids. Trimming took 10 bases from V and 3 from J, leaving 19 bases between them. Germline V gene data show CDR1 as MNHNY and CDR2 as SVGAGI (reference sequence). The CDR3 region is CATGGVERNYNEQFF. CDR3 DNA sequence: TGTGCCACCGGCGGGGTGGAGCGGAACTACAATGAGCAGTTCTTC.

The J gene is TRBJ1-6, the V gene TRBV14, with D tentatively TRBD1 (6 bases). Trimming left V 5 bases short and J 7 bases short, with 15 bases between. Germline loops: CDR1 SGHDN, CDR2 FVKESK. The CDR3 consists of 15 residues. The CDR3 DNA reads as TGTGCCAGCAGCTCCTCGCGGGGGCCCAATTCACCCCTCCACTTT. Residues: CASSSSRGPNSPLHF.

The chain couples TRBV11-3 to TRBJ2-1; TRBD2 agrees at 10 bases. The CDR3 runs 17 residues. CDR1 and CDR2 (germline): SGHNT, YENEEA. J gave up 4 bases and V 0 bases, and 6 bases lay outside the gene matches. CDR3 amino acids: CASSLDGELAGYNEQFF. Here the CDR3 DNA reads TGTGCCAGCAGCTTAGATGGAGAACTAGCGGGATACAATGAGCAGTTCTTC.

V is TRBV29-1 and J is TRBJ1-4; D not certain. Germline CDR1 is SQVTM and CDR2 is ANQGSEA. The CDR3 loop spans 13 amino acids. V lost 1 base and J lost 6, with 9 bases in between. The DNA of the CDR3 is TGCAGCGTTGAAGTCCCCGGGGATGAAAAACTGTTTTTT. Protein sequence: CSVEVPGDEKLFF.

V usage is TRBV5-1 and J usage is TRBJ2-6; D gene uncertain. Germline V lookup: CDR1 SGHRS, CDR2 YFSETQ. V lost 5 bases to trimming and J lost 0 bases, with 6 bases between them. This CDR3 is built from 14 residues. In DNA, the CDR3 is TGCGCCAGCAGTTTTCGCTCTGGGGCCAACGTCCTGACTTTC. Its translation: CASSFRSGANVLTF.

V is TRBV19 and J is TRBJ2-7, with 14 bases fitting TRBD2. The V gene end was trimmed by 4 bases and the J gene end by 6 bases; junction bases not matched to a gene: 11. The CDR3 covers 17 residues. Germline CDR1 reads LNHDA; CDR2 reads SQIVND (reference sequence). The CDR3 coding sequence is TGTGCCAGTAGTAATCCGGGACTAGCGGGAGATTTGGGCGAGCAGTACTTC. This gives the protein CASSNPGLAGDLGEQYF.

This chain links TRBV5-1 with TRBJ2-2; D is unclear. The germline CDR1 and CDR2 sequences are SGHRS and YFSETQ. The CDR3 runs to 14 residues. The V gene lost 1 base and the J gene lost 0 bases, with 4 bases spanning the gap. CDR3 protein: CASSLFANTGELFF. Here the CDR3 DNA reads TGCGCCAGCAGCTTGTTCGCGAACACCGGGGAGCTGTTTTTT. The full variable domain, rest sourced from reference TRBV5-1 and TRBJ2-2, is KAGVTQTPRYLIKTRGQQVTLSCSPISGHRSVSWYQQTPGQGLQFLFEYFSETQRNKGNFPGRFSGRQFSNSRSEMNVSTLELGDSALYLCASSLFANTGELFFGEGSRLTVL.

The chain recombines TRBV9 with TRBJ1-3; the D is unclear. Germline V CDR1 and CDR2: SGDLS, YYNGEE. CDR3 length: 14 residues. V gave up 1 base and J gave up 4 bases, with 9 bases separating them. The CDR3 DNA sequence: TGTGCCAGCAGCGTAACTCCGATGGGAAACACCATATATTTT. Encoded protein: CASSVTPMGNTIYF. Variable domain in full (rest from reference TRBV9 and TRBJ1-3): DSGVTQTPKHLITATGQRVTLRCSPRSGDLSVYWYQQSLDQGLQFLIQYYNGEERAKGNILERFSAQQFPDLHSELNLSSLELGDSALYFCASSVTPMGNTIYFGEGSWLTVV.

In DNA, the CDR3 is TGTGCCAGCAGCAAACATGACGGCCTGGAAGCTTTCTTT. It translates to CASSKHDGLEAFF. J is TRBJ1-1 and V is TRBV7-9; D gene uncertain. CDR1 and CDR2 from the germline V gene are SEHNR and FQNEAQ (reference sequence). The V and J ends lost 5 bases and 8 bases respectively, with 15 bases between them. This CDR3 has 13 amino acids.

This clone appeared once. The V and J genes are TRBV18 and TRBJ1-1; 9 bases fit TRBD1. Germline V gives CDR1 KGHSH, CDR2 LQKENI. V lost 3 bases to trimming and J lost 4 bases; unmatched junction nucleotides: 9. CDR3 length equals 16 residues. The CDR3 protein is CASSPRSGTGRTEAFF. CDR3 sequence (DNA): TGTGCCAGCTCACCGCGATCCGGGACAGGGCGCACTGAAGCTTTCTTT.

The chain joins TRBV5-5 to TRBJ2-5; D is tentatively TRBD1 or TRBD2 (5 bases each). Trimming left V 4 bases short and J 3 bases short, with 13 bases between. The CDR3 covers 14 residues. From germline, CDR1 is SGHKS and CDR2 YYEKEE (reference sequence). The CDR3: CASSRGQGEETQYF. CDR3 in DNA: TGTGCCAGCAGCCGCGGGCAGGGTGAAGAGACCCAGTACTTC. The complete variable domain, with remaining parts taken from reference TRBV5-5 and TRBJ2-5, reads DAGVTQSPTHLIKTRGQQVTLRCSPISGHKSVSWYQQVLGQGPQFIFQYYEKEERGRGNFPDRFSARQFPNYSSELNVNALLLGDSALYLCASSRGQGEETQYFGPGTRLLVL.

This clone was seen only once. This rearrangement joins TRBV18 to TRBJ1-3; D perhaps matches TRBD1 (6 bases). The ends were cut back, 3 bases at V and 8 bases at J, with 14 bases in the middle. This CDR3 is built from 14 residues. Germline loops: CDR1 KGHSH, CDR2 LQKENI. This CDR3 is CASSPDSTSYTIYF. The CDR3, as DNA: TGTGCCAGCTCACCGGACAGTACCTCGTACACCATATATTTT.